What follows are 10 T cell receptor beta chains derived from one specimen sequenced in a study of cytomegalovirus exposure and HLA in healthy donors. PCR amplification relied on 60 Vbeta primers (plus 13 Jbeta primers). Generated by immunoSEQ multiplex PCR, the TCRdb table keeps only in-frame clones and is missing some. The repertoire holds roughly 190,000 clones, with 79% as singletons. Sequenced: PBMCs. These receptors originate from a woman between 50 and 59 years old in good health and CMV-seronegative.

The genes are TRBV18 and TRBJ2-7, with D possibly TRBD1 on 6 matching bases. The CDR3 contains 12 residues. Trimming removed 3 bases from V and 4 bases from J, with 7 bases in between. Germline lookup yields CDR1 KGHSH and CDR2 LQKENI. The CDR3 region has the DNA TGTGCCAGCTCACCTACAGGGTACGAGCAGTACTTC. It codes for CASSPTGYEQYF.

The V call is TRBV27, the J call TRBJ2-7; D is unclear. This CDR3 has 15 amino acids. Germline CDR1 and CDR2: MNHEY and SMNVEV (reference sequence). V gave up 3 bases and J gave up 0 bases, with 12 bases separating them. CDR3 sequence reads: CASSFGVPSSYEQYF. The CDR3 bases are TGTGCCAGCAGTTTCGGCGTTCCTAGCTCCTACGAGCAGTACTTC.

On this clone: One junction end disagrees with the germline gene, perhaps due to a read error. Different DNA sequences within this sample yield the same CDR3. The V and J genes are TRBV28 and TRBJ2-7; 8 nucleotides match TRBD2. This CDR3 has 15 residues. Germline-derived CDR1 and CDR2 are MDHEN and SYDVKM. CDR3 DNA sequence: TGTGCTAGCAGTTCTCGGGAGGGGACCTCTTATCAGCAGTACTTC. Its protein is CASSSREGTSYQQYF.

The chain combines TRBV5-6 with TRBJ1-6, with 9 bases lining up with TRBD1. Germline assignment: CDR1 SGHDT and CDR2 YYEEEE. V was pared by 2 bases and J by 7 bases, with 7 bases of the junction left unmatched. This CDR3 is 16 amino acids long. CDR3 loop: CASSLQGQGSNSPLHF. DNA of the CDR3: TGTGCCAGCAGCTTACAGGGACAGGGATCCAATTCACCCCTCCACTTT.

The J gene is TRBJ1-4, the V gene TRBV28; no firm D call. V was clipped by 3 bases and J by 2 bases, with 7 bases between them. Germline-derived CDR1 and CDR2 are MDHEN and SYDVKM. The CDR3 has 14 amino acids. Here the CDR3 reads CASSFSGTNEKLFF. The CDR3 nucleotides are TGTGCCAGCAGTTTTAGCGGCACTAATGAAAAACTGTTTTTT.

The chain combines TRBV19 with TRBJ1-2; TRBD1 is a possible D gene (6 bases). The V end was cut by 6 bases, the J end by 2 bases, with 10 bases between. The CDR3 loop spans 13 amino acids. Germline CDR1 is LNHDA and CDR2 is SQIVND (reference sequence). The CDR3 is CASRGRGNYGYTF. The CDR3 DNA reads as TGTGCCAGTAGGGGCAGGGGAAACTATGGCTACACCTTC.

The V gene is TRBV2, the J gene TRBJ1-5, with D hard to call. The germline CDR1 and CDR2 sequences are SNHLY and FYNNEI. This CDR3 spans 13 amino acids. Trimming left V 4 bases short and J 1 base short, with 5 bases between. For the CDR3, the DNA is TGTGCCAGCAGTGCGGGGAGCAATCAGCCCCAGCATTTT. Translating gives CASSAGSNQPQHF.

The genes are TRBV18 and TRBJ2-5; the match to TRBD2 covers 9 bases. With 2 bases clipped from V and 5 bases from J, the junction kept 6 bases outside the gene matches. This CDR3 contains 15 residues. Germline V gene lookup returns CDR1 KGHSH and CDR2 LQKENI. This chain's CDR3 is CASSPGAGGGETQYF. CDR3 bases: TGTGCCAGCTCACCAGGAGCGGGAGGAGGGGAGACCCAGTACTTC. The variable domain in full, with the rest retrieved from reference TRBV18 and TRBJ2-5, is NAGVMQNPRHLVRRRGQEARLRCSPMKGHSHVYWYRQLPEEGLKFMVYLQKENIIDESGMPKERFSAEFPKEGPSILRIQQVVRGDSAAYFCASSPGAGGGETQYFGPGTRLLVL.

This chain links TRBV5-1 with TRBJ1-4; D is unclear. The V end lost 0 bases, the J end lost 0 bases, and 9 bases lay between the germline ends. This CDR3 has 16 amino acids. Looked up from germline, CDR1 is SGHRS and CDR2 is YFSETQ. The CDR3 spells CASSLGHLATNEKLFF. CDR3 coding DNA: TGCGCCAGCAGCTTGGGGCACCTTGCAACTAATGAAAAACTGTTTTTT.

A word on this clone: Other DNA sequences in the sample encode the same CDR3. The chain carries TRBV15 and TRBJ2-7; D call uncertain. Germline CDR1 LNHNV, CDR2 YYDKDF (reference sequence). The CDR3 loop spans 13 amino acids. Trimming stripped 0 bases from V and 4 bases from J, with 7 bases between. CDR3: CATSRDPVYEQYF. In DNA form, the CDR3 reads TGTGCCACCAGCAGAGATCCCGTGTACGAGCAGTACTTC.